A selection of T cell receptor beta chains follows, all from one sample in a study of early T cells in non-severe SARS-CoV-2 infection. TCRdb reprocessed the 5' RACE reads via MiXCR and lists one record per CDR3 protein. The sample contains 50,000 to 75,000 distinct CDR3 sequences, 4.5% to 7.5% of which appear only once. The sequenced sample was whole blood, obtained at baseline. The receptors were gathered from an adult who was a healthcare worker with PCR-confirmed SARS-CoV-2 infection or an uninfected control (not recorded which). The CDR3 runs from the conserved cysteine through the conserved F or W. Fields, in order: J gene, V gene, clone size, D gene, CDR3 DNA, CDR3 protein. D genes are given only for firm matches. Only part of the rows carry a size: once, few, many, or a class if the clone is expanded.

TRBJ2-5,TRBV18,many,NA,TGTGCCAGCTCACCACCGGTCGATTTGAGTTCCCAGTACTTC,CASSPPVDLSSQYF
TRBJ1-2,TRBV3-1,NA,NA,TGTGCCAGCAGCCAAGAAGGGGGGCTCTATGGCTACACCTTC,CASSQEGGLYGYTF
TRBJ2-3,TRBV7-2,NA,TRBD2,TGTGCCAGCAGACAGGGACTAGCAAGGGCTACGCACTATTTT,CASRQGLARATHYF
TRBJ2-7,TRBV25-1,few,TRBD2,TGTGCCAGCCGGTCTAGCGGGAGTTACGAGCAGTACTTC,CASRSSGSYEQYF
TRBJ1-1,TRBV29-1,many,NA,TGCAGCGTTGAAACCTATTCCATCCATGGTTGGAACACTGAAGCTTTCTTT,CSVETYSIHGWNTEAFF
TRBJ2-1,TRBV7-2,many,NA,TGTGCCAGCAGCTCCTCCCGGGGTCTTCGGTTCTTC,CASSSSRGLRFF
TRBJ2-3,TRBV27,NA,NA,TGTGCCAGCATGGGCTCAGCAAGAGATACGCAGTATTTT,CASMGSARDTQYF
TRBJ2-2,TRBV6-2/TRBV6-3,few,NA,TGTGCCAGCAGTTACGATAGCTCGGTAACAGCGAACACCGGGGAGCTGTTTTTT,CASSYDSSVTANTGELFF
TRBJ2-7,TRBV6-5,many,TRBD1,TGTGCCAGCAGTTCGGGACAGGGGGGTCCCTACGAGCAGTACTTC,CASSSGQGGPYEQYF
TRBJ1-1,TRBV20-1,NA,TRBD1,TGCAGTGCTTACCAACAGGGGATATTCGCTGAAGCTTTCTTT,CSAYQQGIFAEAFF
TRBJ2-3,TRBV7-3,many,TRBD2,TGTGCCAGCAGCCGACTAGCGGCTCCTAGCACAGATACGCAGTATTTT,CASSRLAAPSTDTQYF
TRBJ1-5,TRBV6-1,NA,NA,TGTGCCAGCAGATTAGACAGGAGCAATCAGCCCCAGCATTTT,CASRLDRSNQPQHF
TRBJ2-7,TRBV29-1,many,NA,TGCAGCGCCGTGACTGGATCCTACGAGCAGTACTTC,CSAVTGSYEQYF
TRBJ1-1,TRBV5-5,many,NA,TGTGCCAGCAGCTTGGAGGGGAGAACTGAAGCTTTCTTT,CASSLEGRTEAFF
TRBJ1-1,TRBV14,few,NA,TGTGCCAGCAGCTCAGGACAGCCGAACACTGAAGCTTTCTTT,CASSSGQPNTEAFF
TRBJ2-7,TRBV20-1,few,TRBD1,TGCAGTGCTCGTGCCGGGACAGGGGACTACGAGCAGTACTTC,CSARAGTGDYEQYF
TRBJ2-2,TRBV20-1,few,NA,TGCAGTGCTAGGCGTACCGGGGAGCTGTTTTTT,CSARRTGELFF
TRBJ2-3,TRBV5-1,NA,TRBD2,TGCGCCAGCAGCGGACTGACTAGCGGGAGCTATACGCAGTATTTT,CASSGLTSGSYTQYF
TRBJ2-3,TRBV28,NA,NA,TGTGCCAGCAGATTAGGGGGGGATACGCAGTATTTT,CASRLGGDTQYF
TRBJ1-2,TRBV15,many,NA,TGTGCCACCAGCTCTTTATCCGGGGGTTCTAACTATGGCTACACCTTC,CATSSLSGGSNYGYTF
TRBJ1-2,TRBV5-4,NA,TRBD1,TGTGCCACCAGGACAGGCTCTGATTATGGCTACACCTTC,CATRTGSDYGYTF
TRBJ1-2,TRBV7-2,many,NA,TGTGCCAGCAGCTTAGAGGCAGGAGCCTGGTACTATGGCTACACCTTC,CASSLEAGAWYYGYTF
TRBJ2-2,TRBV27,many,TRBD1,TGTGCCAGCAGTTCTGACAGGGGGAACACCGGGGAGCTGTTTTTT,CASSSDRGNTGELFF
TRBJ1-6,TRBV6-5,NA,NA,TGTGCCAGCAGTGAACAGGGTCTTTCACCCCTCCACTTT,CASSEQGLSPLHF
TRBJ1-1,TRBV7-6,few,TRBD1,TGTGCCAGCAGCGTTCGACAGGGGAACACTGAAGCTTTCTTT,CASSVRQGNTEAFF
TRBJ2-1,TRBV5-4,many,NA,TGTGCCATCCCCGACAGGGGAGGGAATGAGCAGTTCTTC,CAIPDRGGNEQFF
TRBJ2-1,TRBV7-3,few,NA,TGTGCCAGCAGCTTAAGGGTTAACACCTACAATGAGCAGTTCTTC,CASSLRVNTYNEQFF
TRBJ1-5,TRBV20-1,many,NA,TGCAGTGCCCCACTCGGGGGGGCCTATCAGCCCCAGCATTTT,CSAPLGGAYQPQHF
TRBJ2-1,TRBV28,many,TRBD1,TGTGCCAGCAGTTTCAACAGGGGGTACAATGAGCAGTTCTTC,CASSFNRGYNEQFF
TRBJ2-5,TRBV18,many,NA,TGTGCCAGCTCACCATTCCGGACAGTCGACCAAGAGACCCAGTACTTC,CASSPFRTVDQETQYF
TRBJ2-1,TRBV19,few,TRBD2,TGTGCCAGTACCTCACATCGACCGGGACTAGCGGGCAATGAGCAGTTCTTC,CASTSHRPGLAGNEQFF
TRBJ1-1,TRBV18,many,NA,TGTGCCAGCTCACCTGGGATACAGGGAGTTTTATTTGAAGCTTTCTTT,CASSPGIQGVLFEAFF
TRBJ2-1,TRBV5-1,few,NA,TGCGCCAGCAGTACCTTAGCGGATATCTCCTACAATGAGCAGTTCTTC,CASSTLADISYNEQFF
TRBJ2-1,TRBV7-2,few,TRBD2,TGTGCCAGCAGCTTCACTAGCGTGACCTACAATGAGCAGTTCTTC,CASSFTSVTYNEQFF
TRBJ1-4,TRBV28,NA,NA,TGTGCCAGCACTCTTAATGAAAAACTGTTTTTT,CASTLNEKLFF
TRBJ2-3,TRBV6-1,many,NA,TGTGCCAGCAGTGACGGTCGGCGCCGGACAAGCACAGATACGCAGTATTTT,CASSDGRRRTSTDTQYF
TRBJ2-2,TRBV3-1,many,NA,TGTGCCAGCAGCCCCTTGTCCCGGGGCGGGGAGCTGTTTTTT,CASSPLSRGGELFF
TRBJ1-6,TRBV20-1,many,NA,TGCAGTGCTAGAGACCCCTATAATTCACCCCTCCACTTT,CSARDPYNSPLHF
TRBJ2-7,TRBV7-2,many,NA,TGTGCCAGCAGTTCCCTTTGGGCGGGAAGAACCTACGAGCAGTACTTC,CASSSLWAGRTYEQYF
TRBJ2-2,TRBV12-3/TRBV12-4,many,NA,TGTGCCAGCACCACCGCTGCGGGACAGGGGGAGCTGTTTTTT,CASTTAAGQGELFF
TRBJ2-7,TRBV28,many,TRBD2,TGTGCCAGCAACCCGGGACTAGAAAGAGTCTACGAGCAGTACTTC,CASNPGLERVYEQYF
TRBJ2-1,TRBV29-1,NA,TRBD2,TGCAGCGTTAGAAGACCCGGGACTAGCGGCCTCAATGAGCAGTTCTTC,CSVRRPGTSGLNEQFF
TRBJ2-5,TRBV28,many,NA,TGTGCCAGCAGTTTGGTTGGGGAGACCCAGTACTTC,CASSLVGETQYF
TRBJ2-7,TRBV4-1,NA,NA,TGCGCCAGCAGCCAGGGAACAGGGATAGGCGAGCAGTACTTC,CASSQGTGIGEQYF
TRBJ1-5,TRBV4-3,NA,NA,TGCGCCAGCAGCCAGGGCCCGACGGCGGATCAGCCCCAGCATTTT,CASSQGPTADQPQHF
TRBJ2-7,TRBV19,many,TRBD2,TGTGCCAGTAGTACTAGCGGGAGCTCCTACGAGCAGTACTTC,CASSTSGSSYEQYF
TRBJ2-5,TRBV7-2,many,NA,TGTGCCAGCAGCTTATCGCAGGGGGGAAACCAAGAGACCCAGTACTTC,CASSLSQGGNQETQYF
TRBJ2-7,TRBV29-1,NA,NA,TGCAGCGTTCCAGGGGCTAGCGTCCGAGGCTACGAGCAGTACTTC,CSVPGASVRGYEQYF
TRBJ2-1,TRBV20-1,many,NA,TGCAGTGCTAGATCCCATATAGCCCGCAACAATGAGCAGTTCTTC,CSARSHIARNNEQFF
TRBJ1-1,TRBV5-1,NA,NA,TGCGCCAGCAGCCCGCTGGGACAAACGGGCACTGAAGCTTTCTTT,CASSPLGQTGTEAFF
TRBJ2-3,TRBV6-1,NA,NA,TGTGCCAGCAGTGAATTCACGGGGACAGATACGCAGTATTTT,CASSEFTGTDTQYF
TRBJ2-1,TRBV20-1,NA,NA,TGCAGTGCTAGAGATCGGGGACGTGAGCAGTTCTTC,CSARDRGREQFF
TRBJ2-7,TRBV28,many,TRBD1,TGTGCCAGCAGACAGGGGGCTAGGGGCTACGAGCAGTACTTC,CASRQGARGYEQYF
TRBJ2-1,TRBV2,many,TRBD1,TGTGCCAGCATAGTAGGGGGCCGCTCCTACAATGAGCAGTTCTTC,CASIVGGRSYNEQFF
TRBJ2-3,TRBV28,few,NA,TGTGCCAGCAGCGGGGCCCTCAGCACAGATACGCAGTATTTT,CASSGALSTDTQYF
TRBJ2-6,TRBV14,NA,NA,TGTGCCAGCAGCCCCCTGGGGGTTACCACCTCTGGGGCCAACGTCCTGACTTTC,CASSPLGVTTSGANVLTF
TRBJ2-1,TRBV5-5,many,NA,TGTGCCAGCAGTCCCTCGGGGCTAAGCTCCTACAATGAGCAGTTCTTC,CASSPSGLSSYNEQFF
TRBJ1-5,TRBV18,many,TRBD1,TGTGCCAGCTCCCCGGACAGGGGTCAGCCCCAGCATTTT,CASSPDRGQPQHF